This T cell receptor (beta chain) derives from a study of shared clonotypes between healthy human individuals. Study at large: Researchers drew samples from two women and a few men aged 18 to 49.

This CDR3 has 13 amino acids. CDR1 and CDR2 from the germline V gene are SGHAT and FQNNGV. Germline trimming cut 5 bases from V and 14 bases from J; bases unmatched to any gene: 9. Sequencing was at deep level. TCRdb keeps only in-frame clones here, not all; method: immunoSEQ multiplex PCR. The data contain about 2.4 million clones, about 92% of them singletons. General study points: About 5% of naive CD4 clonotypes were shared across a few donors. Sampling included only blood; tissue repertoires likely differ.

This clone was detected a few times. No antigen is known for it. This sequence was found in a man between 18 and 29 years old in good health. The chain couples TRBV11-2 to TRBJ1-6, with 7 positions matching TRBD1. The specimen was naive CD4+ T cells sorted from blood. As for subset: CD45RA+ positively selected. In DNA form, the CDR3 reads TGTGCCAGCAGCGGGCAAACAGGGGCTTCCCTCCACTTT. Translated, it gives CASSGQTGASLHF.